Sequencing of this T cell receptor beta chain was carried out in a study of ipilimumab plus nivolumab after autologous stem cell transplantation. Sequencing was performed with immunoSEQ multiplex PCR; in TCRdb, only in-frame clones are kept and a portion is missing. The sample holds about 43,000 clones, roughly 88% seen once. A word on this clone: One end of the junction varies from germline; a read error may be responsible. Other nucleotide sequences from this sample produce the same CDR3.

The CDR3 sequence is 13 residues long. CDR1 and CDR2 from the germline V gene are SGDLS and YYNGEE. The chain carries TRBV9 and TRBJ2-1, with D tentatively TRBD1 (5 bases). Sequenced material: PBMCs, taken in a trial of ipilimumab plus nivolumab as post-transplant consolidation. The clonotype originates from a male donor with multiple myeloma. The DNA of the CDR3 is TGTGCCAGCAGTGGGGCCAAGCACAATGAACAGTTCTTC. Its translation is CASSGAKHNEQFF.